This T cell receptor beta chain stems from a study of early T cells in non-severe SARS-CoV-2 infection. This clonotype was seen many times. The V end was cut by 4 bases, the J end by 3 bases, with 16 bases between. The CDR3 covers 14 residues. The germline gives CDR1 DFQATT, CDR2 SNEGSKA (reference sequence). Attached unique molecular identifiers marked individual cDNA molecules. One entry per CDR3 protein results from TCRdb running MiXCR on the 5' RACE reads. The profile shows about 90,000 distinct CDR3 sequences, approximately 12% of them singletons. The chain recombines TRBV20-1 with TRBJ2-7; D might be TRBD1 or TRBD2, each matching 5 bases. Sequences were derived from whole blood, sampled at baseline. This TCR was sampled from an adult who was a healthcare worker with PCR-confirmed SARS-CoV-2 infection or an uninfected control (not recorded which). Here the CDR3 reads CSAILPFGGYEQYF. Here the CDR3 DNA reads TGCAGTGCTATCCTCCCCTTTGGGGGCTACGAGCAGTACTTC.